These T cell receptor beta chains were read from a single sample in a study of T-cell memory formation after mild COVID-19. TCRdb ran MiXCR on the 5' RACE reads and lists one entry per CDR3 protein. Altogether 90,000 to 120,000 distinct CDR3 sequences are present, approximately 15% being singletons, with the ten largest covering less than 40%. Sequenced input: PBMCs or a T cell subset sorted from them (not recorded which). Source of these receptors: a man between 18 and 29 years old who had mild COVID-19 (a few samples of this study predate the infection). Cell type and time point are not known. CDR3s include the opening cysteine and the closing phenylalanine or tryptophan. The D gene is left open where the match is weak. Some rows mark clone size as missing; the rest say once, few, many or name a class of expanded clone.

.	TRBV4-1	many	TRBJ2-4	TGCGCCAGCAGCCAGTGGAAGGCCAAAAACATTCAGTACTTC	CASSQWKAKNIQYF
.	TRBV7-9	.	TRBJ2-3	TGTGCCAGCAGCCTTAATTTGGGGGGCAACGTGGATACGCAGTATTTT	CASSLNLGGNVDTQYF
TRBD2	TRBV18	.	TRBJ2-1	TGTGCCAGCTCGCCCGGGACTACCAATGAGCAGTTCTTC	CASSPGTTNEQFF
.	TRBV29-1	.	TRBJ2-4	TGCAGCGGGCGAGGTTGGGGTCTAATGGGGAACATTCAGTACTTC	CSGRGWGLMGNIQYF
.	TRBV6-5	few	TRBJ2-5	TGTGCCAGCAGTTACCGGAACCAAGAGACCCAGTACTTC	CASSYRNQETQYF
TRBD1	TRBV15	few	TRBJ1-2	TGTGCCACCAGCAGAGATCTGGCAGGGGGGTATGGCTACACCTTC	CATSRDLAGGYGYTF
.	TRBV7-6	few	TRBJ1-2	TGTGCCAGCAGCTTATCGCCATTCTCCAGGGATACCTATGGCTACACCTTC	CASSLSPFSRDTYGYTF
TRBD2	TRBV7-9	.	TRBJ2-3	TGTGCCAGCAGCTTAGTACTAGCGGGGATGACAGATACGCAGTATTTT	CASSLVLAGMTDTQYF
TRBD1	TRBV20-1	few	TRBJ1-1	TGCAGTGCTAGTCCCGAGACAGGGGCCGAGAACACTGAAGCTTTCTTT	CSASPETGAENTEAFF
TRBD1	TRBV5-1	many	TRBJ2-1	TGCGCCAGCAGCTTGGGCCGACAGGGCTACAATGAGCAGTTCTTC	CASSLGRQGYNEQFF
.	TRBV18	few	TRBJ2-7	TGTGCCAGCTCACCAGTTCTCCCTAACAGACCCAACTCCTACGAGCAGTACTTC	CASSPVLPNRPNSYEQYF
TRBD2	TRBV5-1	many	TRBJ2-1	TGCGCCAGCAGCTGGGGACTAGCGGGTTCAAGCTCCTACAATGAGCAGTTCTTC	CASSWGLAGSSSYNEQFF
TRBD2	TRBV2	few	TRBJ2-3	TGTGCCAGCAGTGAAGCGCTTGCGCGGGGGACCACAGATACGCAGTATTTT	CASSEALARGTTDTQYF
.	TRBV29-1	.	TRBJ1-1	TGCAGCGTTGGGGGGGAAAAGGGACACAGGATTGATGAAGCTTTCTTT	CSVGGEKGHRIDEAFF
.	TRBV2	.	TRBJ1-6	TGTGCCAGCAGAAAGACAGGCTCCTATAATTCACCCCTCCACTTT	CASRKTGSYNSPLHF
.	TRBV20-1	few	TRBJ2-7	TGCAGTGCTAGAGACCGGTTCCTGCCCTACGAGCAGTACTTC	CSARDRFLPYEQYF
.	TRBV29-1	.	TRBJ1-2	TGCAGCGTTGAACCACAGGAAACTAACTATGGCTACACCTTC	CSVEPQETNYGYTF
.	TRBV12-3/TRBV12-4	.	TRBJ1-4	TGTGCCAGCAGTTTGGGAGTGGATGAAAAACTGTTTTTT	CASSLGVDEKLFF
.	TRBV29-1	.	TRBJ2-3	TGCAGCGTTGACCAGGGGGGGACCACAGATACGCAGTATTTT	CSVDQGGTTDTQYF
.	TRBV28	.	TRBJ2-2	TGTGCCAGCAGTTTGGGGCGAGGAACCGGGGAGCTGTTTTTT	CASSLGRGTGELFF
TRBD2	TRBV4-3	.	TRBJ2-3	TGCGCCAGCAGCCAAGATGGGACTAGCGGGGTGGGAGATACGCAGTATTTT	CASSQDGTSGVGDTQYF
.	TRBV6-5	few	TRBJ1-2	TGTGCCAGCAGTGCAAGGGGCAACTATGGCTACACCTTC	CASSARGNYGYTF
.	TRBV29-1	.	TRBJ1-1	TGCAGCGTTGACCTGGGAGGGTCAAACACTGAAGCTTTCTTT	CSVDLGGSNTEAFF
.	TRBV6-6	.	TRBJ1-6	TGTGCCAGCACCAGAGACACATTTAATTCACCCCTCCACTTT	CASTRDTFNSPLHF
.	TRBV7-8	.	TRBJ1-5	TGTGCCAGCAGCTACTTCTCAGGGGTCCCCAATCAGCCCCAGCATTTT	CASSYFSGVPNQPQHF
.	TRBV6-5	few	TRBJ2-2	TGTGCCAGCAGTTTACCAGGGGAACCCGGGGAGCTGTTTTTT	CASSLPGEPGELFF
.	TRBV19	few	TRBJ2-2	TGTGCCAGTAGTATTGGGGCAACCGGGGAGCTGTTTTTT	CASSIGATGELFF
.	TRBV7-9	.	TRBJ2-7	TGTGCCAGCAGCTTGGTTACGGGGGAGTACGCTACAAGACCTGCCCCGCGAGTGTACTTC	CASSLVTGEYATRPAPRVYF
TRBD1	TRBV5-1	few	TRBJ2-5	TGCGCCAGCAGCTTGGGGGAACAGGGGACAGAGACCCAGTACTTC	CASSLGEQGTETQYF
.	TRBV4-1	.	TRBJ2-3	TGCGCCAGCAGCCAAGCCCTGGGGACACGGAAAATTGATACGCAGTATTTT	CASSQALGTRKIDTQYF
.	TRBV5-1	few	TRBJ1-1	TGCGCCAGCAGCGAAGCCAGAACTGAAGCTTTCTTT	CASSEARTEAFF
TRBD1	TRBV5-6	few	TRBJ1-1	TGTGCCAGCAGCTGGGACAGGGGGCCTGACACTGAAGCTTTCTTT	CASSWDRGPDTEAFF
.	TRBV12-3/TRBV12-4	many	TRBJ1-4	TGTGCCAGCAGTTCCCTTCACAGAAAGAGGGAAAAACTGTTTTTT	CASSSLHRKREKLFF
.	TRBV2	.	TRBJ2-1	TGTGCCGGCGGGTGGACGGCTAGTTTGGATGAGCAGTTCTTC	CAGGWTASLDEQFF
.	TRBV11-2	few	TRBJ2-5	TGTGCCAGCAGCTTAGAACTTACAGAGACCCAGTACTTC	CASSLELTETQYF
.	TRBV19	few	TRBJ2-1	TGTGCCAGTAGGCCCGAGGACAATGAGCAGTTCTTC	CASRPEDNEQFF
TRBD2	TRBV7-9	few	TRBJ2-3	TGTGCCAGCAGCCTCATACTAGCGGGGGACACAGATACGCAGTATTTT	CASSLILAGDTDTQYF
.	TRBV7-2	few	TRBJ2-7	TGTGCCAGCAGCGCCCCAAGGGAGTTCCACGAGCAGTACTTC	CASSAPREFHEQYF
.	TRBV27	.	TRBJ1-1	TGTGCCAGCAGCTTAAGGGAGGACACTGAAGCTTTCTTT	CASSLREDTEAFF
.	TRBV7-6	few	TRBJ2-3	TGTGCCAGCAGCTTCACTGCGTCGGCTAGCACAGATACGCAGTATTTT	CASSFTASASTDTQYF
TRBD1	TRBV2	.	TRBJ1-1	TGTGCCAGCATTCAGGGGGGTGAAGCTTTCTTT	CASIQGGEAFF
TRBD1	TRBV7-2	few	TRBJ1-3	TGTGCCAGAATCGACCCTCCCGGGACAGCTGGAAACACCATATATTTT	CARIDPPGTAGNTIYF